The clone carrying this TCR beta chain was counted between two and nine times. Its target is unknown. TCRdb re-called the reads with MiXCR, one entry per CDR3 protein. The sample has 65,000 to 90,000 distinct CDR3 sequences, approximately 3.7% seen once. The sample comes from a study of T cell repertoires in cytomegalovirus infection. Study as a whole: Indications came from public TCR beta signatures; they pointed to CMV infection and to a matching HLA type. Study results and limitations: Carriage of CMV together with the relevant HLA was identifiable through cumulative public TCR beta family frequency. The ex vivo response showed dominance by HLA-C-restricted CMV-specific TCR beta clonotypes.

CDR3 length: 15 residues. Germline CDR1 MDHEN, CDR2 SYDVKM. V was shortened by 5 bases and J by 3 bases, with 14 bases between the two germline ends. V is TRBV28 and J is TRBJ2-1; D uncertain. The receptor was isolated from a human donor in good health (CMV status not recorded). Some clones in this sample may be carry-over from other donors' samples. Sequenced: PBMCs. For the CDR3, the DNA is TGTGCCAGCAGTCCGTCTACGGAGATCTACAATGAGCAGTTCTTC. Translating it yields CASSPSTEIYNEQFF.